These 26 T cell receptor beta chains originate from one sample sequenced in a study of cytomegalovirus exposure and HLA in healthy donors. Both 60 Vbeta primers and 13 Jbeta primers went into the PCR. TCRdb's copy holds only in-frame clones and misses some; the assay was immunoSEQ multiplex PCR. The data show 150,000 or so clones, 75% to 80% seen once. The source material was PBMCs. Receptors originate from a woman aged 45 to 65 in good health and CMV-seropositive.

This clone was found once. This chain uses TRBV6-1 with TRBJ1-2; 8 bases align to TRBD1. The CDR3 sequence is 15 residues long. The V segment lost 6 bases and the J segment 3 bases; nucleotides outside the gene matches: 9. Germline V lookup: CDR1 MNHNS, CDR2 SASEGT. The CDR3 coding sequence is TGTGCCAGCAGGGCAACTCAGGGGGCTGACTATGGCTACACCTTC. Encoded protein: CASRATQGADYGYTF.

The chain uses TRBV5-1 and TRBJ1-1; a weak D match, TRBD1 (5 bases). Germline CDR1 reads SGHRS; CDR2 reads YFSETQ. The CDR3 is made up of 14 amino acids. V was shortened by 4 bases and J by 1 base, with 11 bases between the two germline ends. The CDR3 here is CASSMTAGNTEAFF. DNA for the CDR3: TGCGCCAGCAGCATGACAGCGGGGAACACTGAAGCTTTCTTT. The full variable domain, with the rest looked up from reference TRBV5-1 and TRBJ1-1, is KAGVTQTPRYLIKTRGQQVTLSCSPISGHRSVSWYQQTPGQGLQFLFEYFSETQRNKGNFPGRFSGRQFSNSRSEMNVSTLELGDSALYLCASSMTAGNTEAFFGQGTRLTVV.

This clone was counted once. The V gene is TRBV10-2, the J gene TRBJ2-3; D call uncertain. CDR3 length: 14 amino acids. Germline V gene data show CDR1 as WSHSY and CDR2 as SAAADI. Between the trimmed V and J ends, which lost 2 bases and 0 bases, there was a span of 6 bases. The CDR3 loop reads CASSEIASTDTQYF. CDR3 DNA: TGCGCCAGCAGTGAGATAGCTAGCACAGATACGCAGTATTTT.

J is TRBJ2-7 and V is TRBV6-6, with 14 bases aligning to TRBD2. CDR3 size: 16 residues. With V trimmed by 7 bases and J by 4 bases, 9 bases remained unmatched. CDR1 and CDR2 from the germline V gene are MNHNY and SVGAGI (reference sequence). CDR3 amino acids: CASTGTSGSGYYEQYF. In DNA, the CDR3 is TGTGCCAGCACCGGGACTAGCGGGAGTGGTTATTACGAGCAGTACTTC.

The genes are TRBV7-3 and TRBJ2-3; no firm D call. The CDR3 runs to 14 residues. Germline loops: CDR1 SGHTA, CDR2 FQGTGA. Trimming took off 5 bases at V and 1 base at J, with 10 bases between the two ends. CDR3 amino acids: CASSPLGGTDTQYF. CDR3 in DNA: TGTGCCAGCAGCCCCTTGGGCGGCACAGATACGCAGTATTTT.

The V gene is TRBV5-1, the J gene TRBJ1-5; tentative D call: TRBD1 (6 bases). Trimming pared 0 bases from V and 4 bases from J, leaving 11 bases between. The CDR3 is 15 residues long. CDR1 is SGHRS, CDR2 YFSETQ, per germline. The CDR3 DNA reads TGCGCCAGCAGCTTGGGGGGTCAGGGGAATCAGCCCCAGCATTTT. Translation: CASSLGGQGNQPQHF.

This chain uses TRBV15 with TRBJ2-5, with 10 nucleotides matching TRBD2. The CDR3 length is 16 residues. V was pared by 5 bases and J by 5 bases, with 11 bases of the junction left unmatched. From germline, CDR1 is LNHNV and CDR2 YYDKDF (reference sequence). The chain's CDR3 is CATSPGWTSGRETQYF. CDR3 coding DNA: TGTGCCACCAGCCCTGGGTGGACTAGCGGAAGGGAGACCCAGTACTTC.

V gene TRBV2 combines with J gene TRBJ2-1; weak D call: TRBD2 (6 bases). The V and J ends lost 3 bases and 0 bases respectively, with 6 bases between them. CDR3 length: 14 amino acids. CDR1 SNHLY and CDR2 FYNNEI come from the germline V gene. For the CDR3, the DNA is TGTGCCAGCAGTGACGGGAGCTCCTACAATGAGCAGTTCTTC. Translating gives CASSDGSSYNEQFF. The variable domain in full, with the rest retrieved from reference TRBV2 and TRBJ2-1, is EPEVTQTPSHQVTQMGQEVILRCVPISNHLYFYWYRQILGQKVEFLVSFYNNEISEKSEIFDDQFSVERPDGSNFTLKIRSTKLEDSAMYFCASSDGSSYNEQFFGPGTRLTVL.

The rearrangement joins TRBV6-5 to TRBJ2-2; D unclear. Trimming took off 2 bases at V and 6 bases at J, with 13 bases between the two ends. CDR1 is MNHEY and CDR2 is SVGAGI in the germline V gene. The CDR3 sequence is 15 residues long. The CDR3 here is CASSYAVFPAGELFF. For the CDR3, the DNA is TGTGCCAGCAGTTACGCCGTTTTTCCGGCCGGGGAGCTGTTTTTT.

The V call is TRBV7-2, the J call TRBJ1-2; 7 nucleotides line up with TRBD1. The CDR3 covers 13 residues. V lost 1 base, J lost 7 bases, and 3 bases stayed unmatched. Germline V gene lookup returns CDR1 SGHTA and CDR2 FQGNSA. The CDR3 region has the DNA TGTGCCAGCAGCTTAGGGGCAGGGGGTGGCTACACCTTC. It encodes CASSLGAGGGYTF.

The V and J genes are TRBV7-9 and TRBJ2-5, with no clear D. The CDR3 length is 14 residues. Trimming pared 4 bases from V and 2 bases from J, leaving 11 bases between. From germline, CDR1 is SEHNR and CDR2 FQNEAQ (reference sequence). CDR3 sequence reads: CASSSHSLQETQYF. The CDR3 nucleotides read TGTGCCAGCAGCTCCCACTCCCTGCAAGAGACCCAGTACTTC. The variable domain in full, with the rest retrieved from reference TRBV7-9 and TRBJ2-5, is DTGVSQNPRHKITKRGQNVTFRCDPISEHNRLYWYRQTLGQGPEFLTYFQNEAQLEKSRLLSDRFSAERPKGSFSTLEIQRTEQGDSAMYLCASSSHSLQETQYFGPGTRLLVL.

The chain is built from TRBV4-3 and TRBJ1-1; TRBD1 matches 7 bases. J gave up 1 base and V 0 bases, and 17 bases lay outside the gene matches. There are 20 residues in the CDR3. Germline V gene data show CDR1 as LGHNA and CDR2 as YSLEER. This CDR3 is CASSQDVGTERVRENTEAFF. The CDR3, as DNA: TGCGCCAGCAGCCAAGATGTAGGGACAGAAAGGGTGAGGGAGAACACTGAAGCTTTCTTT.

The rearrangement links TRBV28 to TRBJ1-5, with D maybe TRBD1 (5 bases). V was cut by 6 bases and J by 1 base, with 19 bases left in between. The CDR3 runs 17 residues. From germline, CDR1 is MDHEN and CDR2 SYDVKM. The CDR3 sequence: CASSAQEGDRSNQPQHF. DNA for the CDR3: TGTGCCAGCAGCGCACAGGAGGGTGACAGAAGCAATCAGCCCCAGCATTTT.

The rearrangement uses TRBV18 and TRBJ1-5; 7 bases are a match to TRBD1. The germline V gene encodes CDR1 KGHSH and CDR2 LQKENI. Losses at the gene ends were 2 bases for V and 3 bases for J; bases not matched to a gene: 1. This CDR3 has 14 residues. CDR3 protein: CASSPGQVNQPQHF. The CDR3 DNA is TGTGCCAGCTCACCAGGACAGGTCAATCAGCCCCAGCATTTT.

The chain combines TRBV18 with TRBJ2-5; TRBD1 matches at 7 bases. This CDR3 is built from 14 residues. Trimming took 4 bases from V and 5 from J; bases not matched to a gene: 7. From germline, CDR1 is KGHSH and CDR2 LQKENI. CDR3 protein: CASSLSTGKETQYF. In DNA, the CDR3 is TGTGCCAGCTCACTCTCGACAGGGAAGGAGACCCAGTACTTC. Filled out from reference TRBV18 and TRBJ2-5, the complete variable domain reads NAGVMQNPRHLVRRRGQEARLRCSPMKGHSHVYWYRQLPEEGLKFMVYLQKENIIDESGMPKERFSAEFPKEGPSILRIQQVVRGDSAAYFCASSLSTGKETQYFGPGTRLLVL.

This clone was counted only a few times. The chain uses TRBV5-6 and TRBJ1-4; D may be TRBD1 (6 bases). The CDR3 covers 14 residues. CDR1 SGHDT and CDR2 YYEEEE come from the germline V gene. V was shortened by 5 bases and J by 4 bases, with 12 bases between the two germline ends. CDR3 sequence (DNA): TGTGCCAGCAGGAAACAGGGATTTAATGAAAAACTGTTTTTT. Translating it yields CASRKQGFNEKLFF.

This clone appeared a few times. The junction and the germline gene differ at one end; a read error may be behind it. Here the CDR3 reads CASSRGYGQYF. The DNA of the CDR3 is TGTGCCAGCAGTAGGGGGTACGGGCAGTACTTC. The chain combines TRBV5-5 with TRBJ2-7; possible D gene TRBD1, 6 bases. There are 11 residues in the CDR3. CDR1 SGHKS and CDR2 YYEKEE come from the germline V gene (reference sequence).

This clone was picked up a small number of times. The chain joins TRBV4-3 to TRBJ2-7; D is possibly TRBD2 (5 bases). Germline V gives CDR1 LGHNA, CDR2 YSLEER. The CDR3 runs to 16 residues. V was trimmed by 6 bases and J by 5 bases, leaving 23 bases between them. This CDR3 is CASRLYPVTKGDEQYF. DNA for the CDR3: TGCGCCAGCAGACTATACCCCGTGACTAAGGGAGACGAGCAGTACTTC.

This rearrangement joins TRBV10-1 to TRBJ1-1; 8 bases are a match to TRBD1. Germline CDR1 reads WNHNN; CDR2 reads SYGVQD (reference sequence). The CDR3 sequence is 13 residues long. V lost 7 bases and J lost 5; bases outside the gene matches: 6. The CDR3 region is CASTERQGTEAFF. In DNA, the CDR3 is TGCGCCAGCACCGAACGACAGGGGACTGAAGCTTTCTTT.

The chain couples TRBV7-2 to TRBJ2-7, with 11 bases matching TRBD2. This CDR3 spans 16 amino acids. V gave up 5 bases and J gave up 3 bases; unmatched junction bases: 9. The germline gives CDR1 SGHTA, CDR2 FQGNSA. This CDR3 is CASSPPGLAGVYEQYF. CDR3 coding DNA: TGTGCCAGCAGCCCTCCCGGACTAGCGGGCGTCTACGAGCAGTACTTC.

The V call is TRBV5-6, the J call TRBJ1-2, with 9 bases that match TRBD1. Germline values: CDR1 SGHDT, CDR2 YYEEEE. The CDR3 covers 14 residues. With 4 bases clipped from V and 2 bases from J, the junction kept 3 bases outside the gene matches. This CDR3 reads CASSEGQGNYGYTF. CDR3 nucleotides: TGTGCCAGCAGCGAGGGACAGGGCAACTATGGCTACACCTTC.

The chain uses TRBV19 and TRBJ2-6; no clear D. V shed 3 bases and J shed 2 bases, with 11 bases lying between them. In germline, CDR1 is LNHDA, CDR2 SQIVND (reference sequence). The CDR3 extends over 16 amino acids. The CDR3 is CASSIQRGAGANVLTF. The CDR3 DNA reads as TGTGCCAGTAGTATTCAGCGAGGAGCTGGGGCCAACGTCCTGACTTTC.

This rearrangement joins TRBV20-1 to TRBJ2-7; possibly TRBD2 for D (5 bases). The ends were cut back, 0 bases at V and 7 bases at J, with 7 bases in the middle. The CDR3 is 11 amino acids. Germline V gene data show CDR1 as DFQATT and CDR2 as SNEGSKA (reference sequence). The CDR3 loop reads CSAREGSEQYF. The CDR3 nucleotides read TGCAGTGCTAGAGAGGGGAGTGAGCAGTACTTC.

The chain employs TRBV2 and TRBJ1-3; TRBD1 matches 7 bases. Germline-derived CDR1 and CDR2 are SNHLY and FYNNEI. The CDR3 totals 15 residues. Unmatched junction bases numbered 5, after V lost 6 bases and J lost 0 bases. CDR3 in amino acids: CASSTGQSSGNTIYF. The CDR3 DNA reads TGTGCCAGCAGCACGGGACAGAGCTCTGGAAACACCATATATTTT.

V usage is TRBV5-1 and J usage is TRBJ2-1, with D unresolved. Germline V CDR1 and CDR2: SGHRS, YFSETQ. V dropped 0 bases and J dropped 2 bases, with 9 bases sitting between them. CDR3 length equals 15 residues. The CDR3 loop is CASSLEASTYNEQFF. CDR3 nucleotides: TGCGCCAGCAGCTTGGAAGCGTCGACCTACAATGAGCAGTTCTTC.

The chain links TRBV6-5 to TRBJ2-7, with a possible D match to TRBD1 (5 bases). The germline V and J ends were trimmed by 6 bases and 5 bases, with 14 bases remaining between them. The germline V gene has CDR1 MNHEY and CDR2 SVGAGI. CDR3 length equals 13 residues. CDR3: CASRQGAKDEQYF. The CDR3 nucleotides are TGTGCCAGCAGGCAAGGGGCGAAGGACGAGCAGTACTTC.